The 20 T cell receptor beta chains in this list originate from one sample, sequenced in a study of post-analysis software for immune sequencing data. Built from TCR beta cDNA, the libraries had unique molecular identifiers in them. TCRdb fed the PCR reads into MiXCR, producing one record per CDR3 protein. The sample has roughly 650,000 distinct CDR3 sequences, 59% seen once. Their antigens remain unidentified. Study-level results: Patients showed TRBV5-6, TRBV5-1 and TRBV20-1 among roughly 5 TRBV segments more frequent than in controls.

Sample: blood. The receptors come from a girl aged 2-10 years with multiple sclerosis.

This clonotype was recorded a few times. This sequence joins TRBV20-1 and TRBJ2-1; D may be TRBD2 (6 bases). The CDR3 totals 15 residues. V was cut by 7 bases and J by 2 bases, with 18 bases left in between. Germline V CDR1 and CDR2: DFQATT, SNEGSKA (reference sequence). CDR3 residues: CSVLGTRSPYNEQFF. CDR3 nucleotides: TGCAGTGTTCTCGGGACTCGGTCTCCCTACAATGAGCAGTTCTTC.

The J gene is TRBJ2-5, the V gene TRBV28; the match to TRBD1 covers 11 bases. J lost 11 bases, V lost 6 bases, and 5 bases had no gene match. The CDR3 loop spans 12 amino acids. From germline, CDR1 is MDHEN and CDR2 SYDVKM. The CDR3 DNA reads TGTGCCAGCAGCTGGGACAGGGGGGAGCAGTACTTC. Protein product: CASSWDRGEQYF.

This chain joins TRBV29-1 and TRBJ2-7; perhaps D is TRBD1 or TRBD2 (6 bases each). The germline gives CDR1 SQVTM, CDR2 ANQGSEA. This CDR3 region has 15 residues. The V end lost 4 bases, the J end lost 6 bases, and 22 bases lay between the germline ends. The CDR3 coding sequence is TGCAGCGTTGGATCGCGGCAGGGGAAGGGGGGCGAGCAGTACTTC. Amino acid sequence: CSVGSRQGKGGEQYF.

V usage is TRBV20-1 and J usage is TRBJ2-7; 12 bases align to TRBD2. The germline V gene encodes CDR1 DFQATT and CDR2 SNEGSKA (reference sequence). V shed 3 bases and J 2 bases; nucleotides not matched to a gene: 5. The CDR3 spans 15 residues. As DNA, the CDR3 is TGCAGTGCTAGCCCACTAGCGGGAGGAGCCTACGAGCAGTACTTC. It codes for CSASPLAGGAYEQYF.

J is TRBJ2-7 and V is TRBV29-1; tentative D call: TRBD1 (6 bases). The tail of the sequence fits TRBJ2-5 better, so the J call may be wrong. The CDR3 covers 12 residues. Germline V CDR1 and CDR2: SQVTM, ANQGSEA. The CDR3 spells CSVKSGAETQYF. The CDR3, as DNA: TGCAGCGTGAAATCAGGGGCCGAGACCCAGTACTTC.

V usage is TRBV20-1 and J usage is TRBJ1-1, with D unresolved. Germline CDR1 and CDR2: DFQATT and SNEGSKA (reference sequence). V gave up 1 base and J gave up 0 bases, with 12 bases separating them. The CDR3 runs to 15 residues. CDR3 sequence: CSARVAGSLNTEAFF. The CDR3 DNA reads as TGCAGTGCTAGAGTAGCCGGGAGCTTGAACACTGAAGCTTTCTTT.

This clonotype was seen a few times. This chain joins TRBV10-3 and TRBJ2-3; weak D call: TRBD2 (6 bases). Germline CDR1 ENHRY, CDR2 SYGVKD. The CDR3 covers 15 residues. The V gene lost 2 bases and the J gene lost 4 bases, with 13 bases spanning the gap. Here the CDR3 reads CAISEGGGVPDTQYF. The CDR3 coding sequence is TGTGCCATCAGTGAGGGGGGAGGAGTCCCAGATACGCAGTATTTT.

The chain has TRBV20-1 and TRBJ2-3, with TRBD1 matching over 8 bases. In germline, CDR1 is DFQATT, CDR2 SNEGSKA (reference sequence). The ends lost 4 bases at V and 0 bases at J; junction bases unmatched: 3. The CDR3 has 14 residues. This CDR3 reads CSATTGVSTDTQYF. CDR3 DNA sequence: TGCAGTGCTACGACAGGGGTTAGCACAGATACGCAGTATTTT.

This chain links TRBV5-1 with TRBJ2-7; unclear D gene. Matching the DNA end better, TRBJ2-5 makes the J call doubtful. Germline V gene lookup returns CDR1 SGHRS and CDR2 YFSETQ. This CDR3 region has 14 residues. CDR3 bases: TGCGCCAGCAGCTCACAGCTGACCGGGGAGACCCAGTACTTC. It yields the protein CASSSQLTGETQYF.

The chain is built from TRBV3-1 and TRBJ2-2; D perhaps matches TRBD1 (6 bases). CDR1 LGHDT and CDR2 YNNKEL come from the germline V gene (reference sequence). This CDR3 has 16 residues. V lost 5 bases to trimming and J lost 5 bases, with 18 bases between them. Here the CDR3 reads CASSGGVGDKTGELFF. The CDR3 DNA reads TGTGCCAGCAGCGGGGGCGTCGGGGACAAGACCGGGGAGCTGTTTTTT. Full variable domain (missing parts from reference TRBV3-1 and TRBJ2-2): DTAVSQTPKYLVTQMGNDKSIKCEQNLGHDTMYWYKQDSKKFLKIMFSYNNKELIINETVPNRFSPKSPDKAHLNLHINSLELGDSAVYFCASSGGVGDKTGELFFGEGSRLTVL.

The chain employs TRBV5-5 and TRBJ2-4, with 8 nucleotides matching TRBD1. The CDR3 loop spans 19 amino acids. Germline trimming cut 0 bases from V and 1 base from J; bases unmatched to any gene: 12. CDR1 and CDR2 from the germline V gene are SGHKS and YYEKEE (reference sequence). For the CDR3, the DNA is TGTGCCAGCAGCTTGGGGGTGCGGCGGCAGGGGGCTGCCAAAAACATTCAGTACTTC. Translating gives CASSLGVRRQGAAKNIQYF.

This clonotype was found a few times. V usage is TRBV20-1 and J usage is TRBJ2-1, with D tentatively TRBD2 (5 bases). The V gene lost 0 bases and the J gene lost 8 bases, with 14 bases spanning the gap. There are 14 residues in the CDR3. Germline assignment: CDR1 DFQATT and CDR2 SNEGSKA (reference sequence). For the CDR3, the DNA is TGCAGTGCTAGAGATCCGGCTAGCAGCGATGAGCAGTTCTTC. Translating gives CSARDPASSDEQFF.

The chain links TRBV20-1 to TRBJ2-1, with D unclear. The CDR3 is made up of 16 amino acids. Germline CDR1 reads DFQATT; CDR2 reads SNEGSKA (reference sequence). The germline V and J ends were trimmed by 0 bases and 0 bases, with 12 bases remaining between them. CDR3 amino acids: CSARDPRRSSYNEQFF. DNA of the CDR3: TGCAGTGCTAGAGATCCCAGGAGAAGCTCCTACAATGAGCAGTTCTTC.

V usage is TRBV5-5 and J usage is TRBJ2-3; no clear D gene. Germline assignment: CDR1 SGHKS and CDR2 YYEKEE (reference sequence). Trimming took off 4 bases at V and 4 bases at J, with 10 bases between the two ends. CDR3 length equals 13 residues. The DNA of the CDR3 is TGTGCCAGCAGCCCATGGATTCCAGATACGCAGTATTTT. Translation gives CASSPWIPDTQYF.

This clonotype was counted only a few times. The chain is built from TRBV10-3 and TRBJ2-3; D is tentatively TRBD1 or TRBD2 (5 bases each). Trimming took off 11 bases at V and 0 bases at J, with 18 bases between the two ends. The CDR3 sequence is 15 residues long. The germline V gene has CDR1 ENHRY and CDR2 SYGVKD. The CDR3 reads CAARQLEGSTDTQYF. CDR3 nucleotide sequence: TGTGCCGCCCGTCAGCTAGAGGGGAGCACAGATACGCAGTATTTT.

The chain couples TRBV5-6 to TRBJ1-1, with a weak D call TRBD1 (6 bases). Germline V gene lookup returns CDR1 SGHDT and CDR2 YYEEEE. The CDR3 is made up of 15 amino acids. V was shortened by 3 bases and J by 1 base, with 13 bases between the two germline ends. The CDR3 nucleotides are TGTGCCAGCAGCTCTGGCGGGGGCGCGAACACTGAAGCTTTCTTT. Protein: CASSSGGGANTEAFF.

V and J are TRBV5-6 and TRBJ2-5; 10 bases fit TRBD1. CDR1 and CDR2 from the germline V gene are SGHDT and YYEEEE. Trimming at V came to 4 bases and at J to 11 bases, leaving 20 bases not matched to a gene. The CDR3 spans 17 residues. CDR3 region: CASSPPLGTGVVDEQYF. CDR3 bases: TGTGCCAGCAGCCCACCTCTCGGGACAGGGGTGGTTGATGAGCAGTACTTC.

CDR3 loop: CASSPGLAGARMYEQFF. CDR3 DNA sequence: TGCGCCAGCAGCCCGGGACTAGCGGGGGCCAGAATGTATGAGCAGTTCTTC. The chain links TRBV5-1 to TRBJ2-1; 14 nucleotides match TRBD2. CDR1 is SGHRS and CDR2 is YFSETQ in the germline V gene. The junction had 11 bases not matched to a gene; V was cut back by 4 bases and J by 8 bases. This CDR3 spans 17 amino acids.

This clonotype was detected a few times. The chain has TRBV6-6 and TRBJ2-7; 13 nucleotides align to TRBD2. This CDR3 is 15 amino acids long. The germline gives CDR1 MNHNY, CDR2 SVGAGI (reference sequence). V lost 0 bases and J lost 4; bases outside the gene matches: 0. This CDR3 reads CASSYSTSGRYEQYF. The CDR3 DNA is TGTGCCAGCAGTTACTCGACTAGCGGGAGGTACGAGCAGTACTTC.

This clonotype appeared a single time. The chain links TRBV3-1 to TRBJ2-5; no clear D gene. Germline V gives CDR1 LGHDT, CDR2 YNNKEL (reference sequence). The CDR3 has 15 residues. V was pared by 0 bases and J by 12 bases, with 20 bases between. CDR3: CASSQDIMVPGSKYF. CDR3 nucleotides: TGTGCCAGCAGCCAAGACATTATGGTCCCTGGGTCGAAGTACTTC.